This T cell receptor (beta chain) stems from a study of vaccination effects on CD4 cells after COVID-19. CDR3 length: 14 amino acids. J lost 5 bases, V lost 4 bases, and 3 bases had no gene match. Germline V gives CDR1 SGHRS, CDR2 YFSETQ. Peptide-pool stimulation followed by sequencing identified expanded antigen-specific CD4+ clonotypes in the ViraFEST assay. Researchers isolated CD4+ T cells once roughly nine days of culture had elapsed. Confirmation by PCR established that the person had SARS-CoV-2 infection between March and December 2020. PBMC cultures contained over 1.5 million cells per well, 7.5 to 10 IU/ml IL-2 and approximately 9.9 ug/ml peptides. Cells had half their medium changed to IL-2 medium on days 3 and 7. Only in-frame clones appear in the TCRdb table, and some are missing; sequencing was by immunoSEQ multiplex PCR. The sample lists 40,000 to 50,000 clones; around 80% were seen once.

This clone has more than one count but fewer than ten. The antigen remains undetermined. This TCR was recovered from a human donor who had a prior SARS-CoV-2 infection. This specimen was CD4+ T cells from PBMCs cultured with a peptide pool, taken before COVID-19 vaccination. The genes are TRBV5-1 and TRBJ1-6; 7 bases are shared with TRBD1. The CDR3 protein is CASSPGQDNSPLHF. CDR3 nucleotide sequence: TGCGCCAGCAGCCCTGGACAGGATAATTCACCCCTCCACTTT. The variable domain in full, completed from reference TRBV5-1 and TRBJ1-6, reads KAGVTQTPRYLIKTRGQQVTLSCSPISGHRSVSWYQQTPGQGLQFLFEYFSETQRNKGNFPGRFSGRQFSNSRSEMNVSTLELGDSALYLCASSPGQDNSPLHFGNGTRLTVT.